This T cell receptor (beta chain) stems from a study of blood T cell repertoires in COVID-19. V dropped 4 bases and J dropped 7 bases, with 10 bases sitting between them. Germline V lookup: CDR1 SEHNR, CDR2 FQNEAQ (reference sequence). This CDR3 spans 13 amino acids. As processed by the authors: Reference gene primer amplification gave estimated nucleated cell counts. Produced via immunoSEQ multiplex PCR; TCRdb's table is partial and in-frame only. V and J calls plus clone size are reproduced from that table; the DNA served to infer D and trimming. The repertoire holds around 260,000 clones, with roughly 90% as singletons.

J is TRBJ1-4 and V is TRBV7-9, with D uncertain. This TCR derives from a woman in her 30s with active or convalescent COVID-19. Sequencing input: peripheral blood. CDR3 sequence: CASSSNYFEKLFF. The CDR3 nucleotides are TGTGCCAGCAGCTCTAATTATTTTGAAAAACTGTTTTTT.